One sample yielded the 21 T cell receptor beta chains listed below, sequenced in a study of blood T cell repertoires in COVID-19. Measured with immunoSEQ multiplex PCR; TCRdb has only the in-frame clones, and not every one. The top ten clones hold about 1.2% of a sample with roughly 250,000 clones, roughly nine tenths of them seen once. Sequencing used PBMCs or T cells enriched from blood (not recorded which). These receptors all come from a human donor in a cohort exposed to, infected with or recovered from COVID-19 (not recorded which). The donor label of this sample is uncertain.

DNA for the CDR3: TGTGCCAGCAGCCAAGACAGGGGTACCTCACAGTATTTT. It translates to CASSQDRGTSQYF. The chain combines TRBV3-1 (or the pseudogene TRBV3-2) with TRBJ2-3; D may be TRBD1 (6 bases). Germline lookup yields CDR1 LGHDT and CDR2 YNNKEL (reference sequence). V was shortened by 0 bases and J by 12 bases, with 13 bases between the two germline ends. The length of the CDR3 is 13 residues.

The chain joins TRBV3-1 (or the pseudogene TRBV3-2) to TRBJ2-2; TRBD2 is a possible D gene (6 bases). The CDR3 loop spans 13 amino acids. Trimming left V 4 bases short and J 5 bases short, with 8 bases between. CDR1 is LGHDT, CDR2 YNNKEL, per germline (reference sequence). CDR3 bases: TGTGCCAGCAGCCCCCGGGGGACCGGGGAGCTGTTTTTT. Its protein is CASSPRGTGELFF.

This chain links TRBV6-2 or TRBV6-3 with TRBJ1-1; weak D call: TRBD1 (6 bases). Trimming removed 2 bases from V and 5 bases from J, with 18 bases in between. CDR1 and CDR2 (germline): MNHEY, SVGEGT. The CDR3 is made up of 16 amino acids. The CDR3 bases are TGTGCCAGCAGTTACCAATGGGGTACAGGGAATACTGAAGCTTTCTTT. Translating it yields CASSYQWGTGNTEAFF.

The chain employs TRBV10-3 and TRBJ1-2; D is undetermined. The ends were cut back, 3 bases at V and 8 bases at J, with 13 bases in the middle. This CDR3 is 13 amino acids long. Germline V CDR1 and CDR2: ENHRY, SYGVKD. The CDR3 spells CAISDRMPAGYTF. CDR3 sequence (DNA): TGTGCCATCAGTGACCGAATGCCTGCGGGCTACACCTTC.

The chain recombines TRBV19 with TRBJ1-1; a weak D match, TRBD1 (6 bases). The CDR3 contains 15 residues. Germline-derived CDR1 and CDR2 are LNHDA and SQIVND (reference sequence). V lost 3 bases, J lost 5 bases, and 16 bases lay in between. CDR3 in DNA: TGTGCCAGTAGTATGGGGAGCAGGGGTGGTACTGAAGCTTTCTTT. Translation gives CASSMGSRGGTEAFF.

The gene calls are TRBV30 and TRBJ2-5, with a weak D call TRBD1 (6 bases). Germline CDR1 GTSNPN, CDR2 SVGIG (reference sequence). Trimming left V 4 bases short and J 2 bases short, with 17 bases between. The CDR3 runs 15 residues. The CDR3, as DNA: TGTGCCTGGATCGCAGGGGTCACGAAGCAAGAGACCCAGTACTTC. It codes for CAWIAGVTKQETQYF. Full variable domain (missing parts from reference TRBV30 and TRBJ2-5): SQTIHQWPATLVQPVGSPLSLECTVEGTSNPNLYWYRQAAGRGLQLLFYSVGIGQISSEVPQNLSASRPQDRQFILSSKKLLLSDSGFYLCAWIAGVTKQETQYFGPGTRLLVL.

The chain is built from TRBV6-2 or TRBV6-3 and TRBJ2-4; no clear D. Germline loops: CDR1 MNHEY, CDR2 SVGEGT. V was trimmed by 2 bases and J by 0 bases, leaving 8 bases between them. The CDR3 sequence is 15 residues long. The CDR3 protein is CASSYILVAKNIQYF. The CDR3, as DNA: TGTGCCAGCAGTTACATTCTAGTAGCCAAAAACATTCAGTACTTC.

The chain uses TRBV10-3 and TRBJ1-4; D ambiguous. The CDR3 is 12 residues long. From germline, CDR1 is ENHRY and CDR2 SYGVKD. Trimming took 6 bases from V and 7 from J, leaving 9 bases between them. The CDR3 DNA reads TGTGCCATCAGCCGGGATTCTGAAAAACTGTTTTTT. It specifies CAISRDSEKLFF.

The chain employs TRBV27 and TRBJ1-5; D is possibly TRBD1 (5 bases). Trimming pared 2 bases from V and 3 bases from J, leaving 11 bases between. The CDR3 extends over 15 amino acids. Germline assignment: CDR1 MNHEY and CDR2 SMNVEV (reference sequence). CDR3 region: CASSLVGEDNQPQHF. The CDR3 DNA is TGTGCCAGCAGTTTAGTAGGGGAGGACAATCAGCCCCAGCATTTT.

This clone has just a few counts. This chain uses TRBV2 with TRBJ2-2, with a weak D call TRBD2 (7 bases). The length of the CDR3 is 13 residues. The V end lost 7 bases, the J end lost 4 bases, and 10 bases lay between the germline ends. CDR1 and CDR2 from the germline V gene are SNHLY and FYNNEI. The DNA for the CDR3 is TGTGCCAGCATGGGGGGGCCCACCGGGGAGCTGTTTTTT. Translating gives CASMGGPTGELFF. The entire variable domain, with the rest obtained from reference TRBV2 and TRBJ2-2, is as follows: EPEVTQTPSHQVTQMGQEVILRCVPISNHLYFYWYRQILGQKVEFLVSFYNNEISEKSEIFDDQFSVERPDGSNFTLKIRSTKLEDSAMYFCASMGGPTGELFFGEGSRLTVL.

This clone has a single count. The chain links TRBV5-1 to TRBJ1-2; the match to TRBD1 covers 8 bases. CDR3 length: 15 amino acids. The J segment lost 2 bases and the V segment lost 0 bases, leaving 3 bases of the junction unmatched. CDR1 SGHRS and CDR2 YFSETQ come from the germline V gene. The CDR3 region is CASSLGDRINYGYTF. The CDR3 nucleotides are TGCGCCAGCAGCTTGGGGGACAGGATAAACTATGGCTACACCTTC. The complete variable domain, with remaining parts taken from reference TRBV5-1 and TRBJ1-2, reads KAGVTQTPRYLIKTRGQQVTLSCSPISGHRSVSWYQQTPGQGLQFLFEYFSETQRNKGNFPGRFSGRQFSNSRSEMNVSTLELGDSALYLCASSLGDRINYGYTFGSGTRLTVV.

The chain has TRBV19 and TRBJ1-2; D is uncertain. The V gene's germline CDR1 is LNHDA and CDR2 SQIVND (reference sequence). The V gene lost 0 bases and the J gene lost 6 bases, with 11 bases spanning the gap. The CDR3 is 14 residues long. The CDR3 sequence: CASSIEGRTDGYTF. CDR3 nucleotide sequence: TGTGCCAGTAGTATAGAGGGCCGGACTGATGGCTACACCTTC.

The chain carries TRBV6-1 and TRBJ1-1; D gene ambiguous. From germline, CDR1 is MNHNS and CDR2 SASEGT. CDR3 size: 14 residues. The V gene lost 1 base and the J gene lost 3 bases, with 9 bases spanning the gap. CDR3 nucleotides: TGTGCCAGCAGTGAAGGTGGCGGGGACACTGAAGCTTTCTTT. As protein: CASSEGGGDTEAFF.

V gene TRBV7-2 combines with J gene TRBJ2-1; TRBD1 might be the D (6 bases). V was clipped by 2 bases and J by 0 bases, with 8 bases between them. CDR3 length: 15 amino acids. Germline V gene data show CDR1 as SGHTA and CDR2 as FQGNSA. The DNA for the CDR3 is TGTGCCAGCAGCTTAAAAGGGGGCTCCTACAATGAGCAGTTCTTC. Residues: CASSLKGGSYNEQFF.

The genes are TRBV24-1 and TRBJ1-2, with 7 bases that match TRBD1. The germline CDR1 and CDR2 sequences are KGHDR and SFDVKD. The V gene end was trimmed by 7 bases and the J gene end by 2 bases; junction bases not matched to a gene: 3. The CDR3 contains 13 residues. CDR3 region: CATSRDRNYGYTF. The DNA for the CDR3 is TGTGCCACCAGCCGGGACAGAAACTATGGCTACACCTTC.

The chain couples TRBV6-5 to TRBJ1-4, with TRBD1 as a possible D gene (5 bases). Trimming took 7 bases from V and 8 from J, leaving 14 bases between them. This CDR3 is built from 13 residues. Germline CDR1 MNHEY, CDR2 SVGAGI. The CDR3 coding sequence is TGTGCCAGCAAAAAGGGGTTGCAAGAAAAACTGTTTTTT. It codes for CASKKGLQEKLFF.

V is TRBV2 and J is TRBJ2-3, with 10 bases lining up with TRBD2. Trimming cost V 6 bases and J 1 base; bases outside gene matches: 7. CDR1 and CDR2 from the germline V gene are SNHLY and FYNNEI. The CDR3 runs to 16 residues. CDR3 region: CASSHPGTSGTDTQYF. The CDR3 DNA sequence: TGTGCCAGCAGCCATCCCGGGACTAGCGGCACAGATACGCAGTATTTT.

With respect to this clone: Distinct nucleotide sequences in the sample also encode this CDR3. The CDR3 loop reads CASSPGGYEQYF. The DNA for the CDR3 is TGCGCCAGCAGCCCAGGGGGCTACGAGCAGTACTTC. V and J are TRBV5-1 and TRBJ2-7; 7 bases are a match to TRBD1. The CDR3 is 12 residues long. The ends lost 4 bases at V and 3 bases at J; junction bases unmatched: 1. Per germline, CDR1 SGHRS and CDR2 YFSETQ.

V usage is TRBV10-1 and J usage is TRBJ2-5, with 11 bases identical to TRBD1. The V and J ends lost 6 bases and 4 bases, in that order; junction bases with no gene match: 4. The CDR3 spans 14 residues. Germline values: CDR1 WNHNN, CDR2 SYGVQD (reference sequence). The CDR3 DNA reads as TGCGCCAGCAGGGACAGGGGGCCGGGAGAGACCCAGTACTTC. It is translated as CASRDRGPGETQYF.

The V gene is TRBV23-1, the J gene TRBJ1-1, with 11 bases matching TRBD1. TRBV23-1 is filed as an ORF, its function uncertain. The CDR3 loop spans 17 amino acids. The V gene end was trimmed by 3 bases and the J gene end by 0 bases; junction bases not matched to a gene: 6. CDR3 DNA: TGCGCCAGCAGTCATGCGGACAGGGGGCCGATGAACACTGAAGCTTTCTTT. It encodes CASSHADRGPMNTEAFF.

The chain joins TRBV12-3 or TRBV12-4 to TRBJ1-1, with D unclear. The CDR3 runs to 13 residues. V lost 7 bases and J 1 base, leaving 10 bases between the germline ends. CDR3 sequence reads: CASTTQRNTEAFF. DNA of the CDR3: TGTGCCAGCACCACCCAGCGGAACACTGAAGCTTTCTTT.